Listed here are 10 T cell receptor beta chains from one sample, sequenced in a study of cytomegalovirus exposure and HLA in healthy donors. PCR was performed using 60 Vbeta and 13 Jbeta primers. Here immunoSEQ multiplex PCR was the method, and the copy in TCRdb shows in-frame clones only, minus some. The repertoire holds 100,000 to 150,000 clones, with over 65% as singletons. Sequencing used PBMCs. The receptors come from a man aged 18 to 29 in good health and CMV-seronegative.

There are a few counts of this clone. Mismatch with germline at one junction end may stem from a read error. The chain recombines TRBV5-1 with TRBJ1-1; TRBD1 might be the D (6 bases). Germline CDR1 and CDR2: SGHRS and YFSETQ. This CDR3 has 13 residues. The chain's CDR3 is CASSLQGNTEAFF. DNA for the CDR3: TGTGCCAGCAGCTTACAGGGGAACACTGAAGCTTTCTTT.

This rearrangement joins TRBV10-3 to TRBJ2-3; 14 bases line up with TRBD2. From germline, CDR1 is ENHRY and CDR2 SYGVKD. The CDR3 contains 17 residues. The V gene end was trimmed by 2 bases and the J gene end by 5 bases; junction bases not matched to a gene: 6. The CDR3 DNA reads TGTGCCATCAGTGAGAGACTAGCGGGGGGGCAGGGAGATACGCAGTATTTT. Amino acids: CAISERLAGGQGDTQYF.

CDR3 sequence: CASQGSGTEAFF. For the CDR3, the DNA is TGTGCCAGTCAGGGGTCGGGGACTGAAGCTTTCTTT. This chain links TRBV19 with TRBJ1-1, with D maybe TRBD1 (6 bases). V was pared by 8 bases and J by 5 bases, with 12 bases between. CDR1 LNHDA and CDR2 SQIVND come from the germline V gene (reference sequence). This CDR3 comprises 12 residues.

Here the CDR3 DNA reads TGTGCCAGCTCACCACGAGTAGCGGCGAACACTGAAGCTTTCTTT. Translating it yields CASSPRVAANTEAFF. The gene calls are TRBV18 and TRBJ1-1; D is unresolved. Trimming shortened V by 1 base and J by 1 base, and 10 bases separated the two germline ends. The CDR3 consists of 15 residues. Germline V gives CDR1 KGHSH, CDR2 LQKENI.

This clone has just a few counts. The J gene is TRBJ2-2, the V gene TRBV6-5; TRBD1 matches at 8 bases. J was trimmed by 4 bases and V by 6 bases; bases with no gene match: 7. The CDR3 contains 15 residues. Germline V gene data show CDR1 as MNHEY and CDR2 as SVGAGI. The CDR3 sequence is CASRRPGQVTGELFF. In nucleotides, the CDR3 is TGTGCCAGCAGGAGACCGGGACAGGTCACCGGGGAGCTGTTTTTT.

The CDR3 spells CASSQGDFYMDTEAFF. CDR3 nucleotide sequence: TGCGCCAGCAGCCAAGGTGACTTCTACATGGACACTGAAGCTTTCTTT. The chain is built from TRBV4-1 and TRBJ1-1; D uncertain. The germline CDR1 and CDR2 sequences are MGHRA and YSYEKL. The CDR3 extends over 16 amino acids. Trimming stripped 1 base from V and 3 bases from J, with 15 bases between.

The genes are TRBV7-2 and TRBJ2-5, with 8 bases matching TRBD1. The DNA end is more similar to TRBJ2-7, so the J call may be wrong. The CDR3 runs to 14 residues. The germline gives CDR1 SGHTA, CDR2 FQGNSA. CDR3 region: CASSDRQGIHEQYF. Here the CDR3 DNA reads TGTGCCAGCAGCGACCGACAGGGGATCCACGAGCAGTACTTC.

Written as DNA, the CDR3 is TGTGCCAGCAGTGTAGACGTGGGGCTTAACTATGGCTACACCTTC. Protein sequence: CASSVDVGLNYGYTF. The chain uses TRBV2 and TRBJ1-2; possible D gene TRBD1, 5 bases. The germline gives CDR1 SNHLY, CDR2 FYNNEI. The V gene lost 4 bases and the J gene lost 1 base, with 13 bases spanning the gap. The CDR3 is 15 residues long.

This chain links TRBV27 with TRBJ2-3; tentative D call: TRBD2 (5 bases). The germline V and J ends were trimmed by 2 bases and 4 bases, with 10 bases remaining between them. Germline CDR1 and CDR2: MNHEY and SMNVEV (reference sequence). This CDR3 region has 14 residues. The CDR3 sequence: CASSLVLAADTQYF. As DNA, the CDR3 is TGTGCCAGCAGTTTAGTGCTAGCTGCAGATACGCAGTATTTT.

This CDR3 is CASSLGPGPLYGYTF. The DNA of the CDR3 is TGTGCCAGCAGCTTGGGTCCAGGGCCTCTCTATGGCTACACCTTC. The V gene is TRBV5-4, the J gene TRBJ1-2; D may be TRBD1 (5 bases). This CDR3 is built from 15 residues. The germline V gene has CDR1 SGHNT and CDR2 YYREEE (reference sequence). V was trimmed by 0 bases and J by 4 bases, leaving 13 bases between them.